The T cell receptor beta chain under discussion was sequenced for a study of blood T cell repertoires in COVID-19. Turning to the study itself: Samples of COVID-19 (acute and convalescent) were obtained from the United States, Italy and Spain. Sample material is recorded as cDNA or gDNA derived from T cells, B-cell-depleted T cells, or PBMCs.

CDR3 length equals 17 residues. As processed by the authors: Reference gene primer amplification gave estimated nucleated cell counts. The table came from immunoSEQ multiplex PCR; TCRdb's copy has only in-frame clones and leaves some out. The DNA gave D and trimming, while V, J and clone size come from that table. The table lists 380,000 or so clones, roughly nine tenths of them singletons. This clonotype originated in a man aged 35-49 years with acute or convalescent COVID-19. The chain employs TRBV21-1 and TRBJ1-5. TRBV21-1 is a known pseudogene. Sequences were obtained from peripheral blood. Here the CDR3 DNA reads TGTGCCAGCAGAGCACCCGCTGACTATCGGTTCAATCAGCCCCAGCATTTT. It encodes CASRAPADYRFNQPQHF.